These 10 T cell receptor beta chains were all obtained from the same sample, sequenced in a study of cytomegalovirus exposure and HLA in healthy donors. PCR amplification relied on 60 Vbeta primers (plus 13 Jbeta primers). The assay was immunoSEQ multiplex PCR, and TCRdb's table has in-frame clones only and misses some. Among some 130,000 clones, nearly 65% were seen once, and the ten largest hold roughly 10%. The sample was PBMCs. These receptors originate from a man aged 35 to 55 in good health and CMV-seropositive.

The V gene is TRBV28, the J gene TRBJ1-3; D is perhaps TRBD1 (5 bases). V was shortened by 7 bases and J by 1 base, with 11 bases between the two germline ends. Looked up from germline, CDR1 is MDHEN and CDR2 is SYDVKM. CDR3 size: 14 residues. The CDR3 sequence: CASISGGSGNTIYF. For the CDR3, the DNA is TGTGCCAGCATTTCCGGGGGGTCTGGAAACACCATATATTTT.

This chain links TRBV7-9 with TRBJ2-5; 15 nucleotides align to TRBD2. V shed 6 bases and J 4 bases; nucleotides not matched to a gene: 12. The V gene's germline CDR1 is SEHNR and CDR2 FQNEAQ (reference sequence). The CDR3 has 18 amino acids. CDR3 sequence: CASSRGLAGGSFRETQYF. DNA of the CDR3: TGTGCCAGCAGTCGGGGACTAGCGGGGGGATCGTTCCGAGAGACCCAGTACTTC.

The V call is TRBV6-5, the J call TRBJ1-5; D is undetermined. V lost 0 bases, J lost 0 bases, and 6 bases lay in between. This CDR3 is built from 15 residues. Germline CDR1 and CDR2: MNHEY and SVGAGI. The CDR3 region has the DNA TGTGCCAGCAGTTACTCTCTCCCTAGCAATCAGCCCCAGCATTTT. As protein: CASSYSLPSNQPQHF.

The rearrangement uses TRBV4-3 and TRBJ2-3; unclear D gene. The V gene lost 2 bases and the J gene lost 2 bases, with 5 bases spanning the gap. This CDR3 contains 13 residues. Germline CDR1 LGHNA, CDR2 YSLEER. The chain's CDR3 is CASSQRFTDTQYF. CDR3 DNA sequence: TGCGCCAGCAGCCAACGGTTCACAGATACGCAGTATTTT.

V gene TRBV28 combines with J gene TRBJ1-5; 7 positions match TRBD1. J gave up 2 bases and V 3 bases, and 1 base lay outside the gene matches. The CDR3 loop spans 14 amino acids. Per germline, CDR1 MDHEN and CDR2 SYDVKM. The CDR3 is CASSFQGGNQPQHF. CDR3 DNA sequence: TGTGCCAGCAGTTTTCAGGGGGGCAATCAGCCCCAGCATTTT.

This clone was seen a handful of times. The rearrangement joins TRBV25-1 to TRBJ2-7, with 11 positions matching TRBD2. The CDR3 has 16 residues. V shed 4 bases, J shed 4 bases, and the junction held 9 bases outside the gene matches. Germline V gives CDR1 MGHDK, CDR2 SYGVNS. CDR3 sequence: CASSGFLAGGKYEQYF. In nucleotides, the CDR3 is TGTGCCAGCAGTGGATTTCTAGCGGGAGGAAAGTACGAGCAGTACTTC.

This chain uses TRBV4-1 with TRBJ2-7; D is perhaps TRBD1 (5 bases). This CDR3 comprises 16 residues. CDR1 is MGHRA and CDR2 is YSYEKL in the germline V gene. Trimming pared 4 bases from V and 3 bases from J, leaving 19 bases between. This CDR3 is CASSPTPDSSRYEQYF. The CDR3 DNA follows: TGCGCCAGCAGCCCAACACCAGACAGCTCTCGCTACGAGCAGTACTTC.

This clone was seen more than once but under ten times. The chain employs TRBV11-3 and TRBJ2-2; no firm D call. The CDR3 sequence is 14 residues long. Trimming left V 3 bases short and J 3 bases short, with 8 bases between. Per germline, CDR1 SGHNT and CDR2 YENEEA. CDR3 coding DNA: TGTGCCAGCAGCTTTGAAAAGCACACCGGGGAGCTGTTTTTT. It is translated as CASSFEKHTGELFF.

V is TRBV10-2 and J is TRBJ2-3, with D uncertain. V lost 2 bases and J lost 0, with 6 bases in between. CDR1 and CDR2 from the germline V gene are WSHSY and SAAADI. CDR3 length: 14 residues. The CDR3 DNA sequence: TGCGCCAGCAGTGAGACCAGGAGCACAGATACGCAGTATTTT. Translation: CASSETRSTDTQYF.

This clone appeared once. The J gene is TRBJ1-3, the V gene TRBV10-3; D may be TRBD1 (5 bases). V was shortened by 10 bases and J by 12 bases, with 22 bases between the two germline ends. The CDR3 contains 13 residues. The germline gives CDR1 ENHRY, CDR2 SYGVKD. CDR3 sequence (DNA): TGTGCCAGCAGGGAATCGGGAGCCCAGGACATATATTTT. Translated: CASRESGAQDIYF.